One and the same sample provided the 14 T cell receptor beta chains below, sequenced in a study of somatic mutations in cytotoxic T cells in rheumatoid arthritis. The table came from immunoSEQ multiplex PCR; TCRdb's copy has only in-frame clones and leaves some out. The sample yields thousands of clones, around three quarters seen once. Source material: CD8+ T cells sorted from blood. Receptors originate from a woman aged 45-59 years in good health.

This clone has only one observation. The CDR3 spells CASSVGVVSQETQYF. CDR3 sequence (DNA): TGTGCCAGCAGCGTAGGGGTGGTCAGCCAAGAGACCCAGTACTTC. The rearrangement joins TRBV27 to TRBJ2-5, with D perhaps matching TRBD1 (5 bases). Trimming stripped 6 bases from V and 1 base from J, with 15 bases between. CDR1 and CDR2 from the germline V gene are MNHEY and SMNVEV (reference sequence). The CDR3 consists of 15 residues.

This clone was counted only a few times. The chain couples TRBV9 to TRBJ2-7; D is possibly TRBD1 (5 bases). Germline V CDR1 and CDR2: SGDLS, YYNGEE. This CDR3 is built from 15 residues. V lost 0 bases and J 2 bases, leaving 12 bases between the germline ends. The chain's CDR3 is CASSVEGSPAYEQYF. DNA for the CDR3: TGTGCCAGCAGCGTAGAGGGGTCACCAGCCTACGAGCAGTACTTC.

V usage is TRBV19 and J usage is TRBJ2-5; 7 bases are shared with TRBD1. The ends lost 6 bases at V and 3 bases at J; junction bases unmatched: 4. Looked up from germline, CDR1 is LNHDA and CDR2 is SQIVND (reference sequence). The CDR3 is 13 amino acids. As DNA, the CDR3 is TGTGCCAGTAGCCTAGACAGGGAAGAGACCCAGTACTTC. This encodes CASSLDREETQYF.

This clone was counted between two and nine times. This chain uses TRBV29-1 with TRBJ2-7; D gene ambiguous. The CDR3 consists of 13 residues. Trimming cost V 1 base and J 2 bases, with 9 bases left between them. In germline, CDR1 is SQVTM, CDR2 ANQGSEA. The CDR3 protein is CSVEGGRTYEQYF. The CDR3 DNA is TGCAGCGTTGAAGGCGGAAGAACCTACGAGCAGTACTTC.

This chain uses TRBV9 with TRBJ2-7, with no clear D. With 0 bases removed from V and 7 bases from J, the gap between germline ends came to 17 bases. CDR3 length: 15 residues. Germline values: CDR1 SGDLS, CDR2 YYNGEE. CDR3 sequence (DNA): TGTGCCAGCAGCGTAGAAGGAGATACCGGGTGGGAGCAGTACTTC. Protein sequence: CASSVEGDTGWEQYF.

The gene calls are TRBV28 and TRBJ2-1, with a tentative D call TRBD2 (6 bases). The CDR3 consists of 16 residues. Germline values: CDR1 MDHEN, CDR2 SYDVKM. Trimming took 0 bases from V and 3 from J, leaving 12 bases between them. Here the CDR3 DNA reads TGTGCCAGCAGTTTATGGGGGGGAACTCTCTACAATGAGCAGTTCTTC. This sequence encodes CASSLWGGTLYNEQFF.

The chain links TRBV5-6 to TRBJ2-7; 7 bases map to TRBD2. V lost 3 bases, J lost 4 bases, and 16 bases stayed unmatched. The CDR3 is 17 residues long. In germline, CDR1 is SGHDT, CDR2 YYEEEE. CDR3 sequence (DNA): TGTGCCAGCAGCTACTGGAGGGACTACTCGACCGCTTACGAGCAGTACTTC. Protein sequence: CASSYWRDYSTAYEQYF.

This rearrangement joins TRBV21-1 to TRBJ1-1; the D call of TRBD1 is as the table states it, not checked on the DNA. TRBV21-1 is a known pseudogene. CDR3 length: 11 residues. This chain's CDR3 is CASSKEGEAFF. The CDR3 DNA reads TGTGCCAGCAGCAAAGAGGGGGAAGCTTTCTTT.

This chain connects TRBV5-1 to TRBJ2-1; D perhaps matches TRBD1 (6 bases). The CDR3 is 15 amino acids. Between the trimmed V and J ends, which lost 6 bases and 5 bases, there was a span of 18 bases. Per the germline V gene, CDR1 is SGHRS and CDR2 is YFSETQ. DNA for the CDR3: TGCGCCAGCATCGGGACATTCGGGACCGACAATGAGCAGTTCTTC. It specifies CASIGTFGTDNEQFF.

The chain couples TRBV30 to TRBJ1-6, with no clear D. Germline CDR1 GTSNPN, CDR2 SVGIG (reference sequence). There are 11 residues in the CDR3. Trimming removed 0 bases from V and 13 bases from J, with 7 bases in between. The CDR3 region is CAWSVGGPLHF. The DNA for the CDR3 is TGTGCCTGGAGTGTAGGCGGGCCCCTCCACTTT.

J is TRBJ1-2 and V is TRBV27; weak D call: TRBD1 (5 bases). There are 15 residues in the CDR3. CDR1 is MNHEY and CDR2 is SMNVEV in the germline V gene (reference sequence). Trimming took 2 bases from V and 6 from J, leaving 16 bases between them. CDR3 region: CASSLGGAALDGYTF. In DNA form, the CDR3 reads TGTGCCAGCAGTTTAGGCGGGGCAGCATTGGATGGCTACACCTTC.

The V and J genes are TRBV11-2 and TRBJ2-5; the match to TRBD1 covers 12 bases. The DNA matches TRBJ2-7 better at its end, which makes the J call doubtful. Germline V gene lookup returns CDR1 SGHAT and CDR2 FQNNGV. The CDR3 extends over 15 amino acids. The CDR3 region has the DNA TGTGCCAGCAGCTACCGGGGACAGGGGGCTTTCGAGCAGTACTTC. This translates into CASSYRGQGAFEQYF.

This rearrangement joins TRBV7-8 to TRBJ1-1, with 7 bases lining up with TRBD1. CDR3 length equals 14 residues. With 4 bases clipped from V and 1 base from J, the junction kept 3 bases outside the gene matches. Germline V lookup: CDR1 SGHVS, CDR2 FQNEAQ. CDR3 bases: TGTGCCAGCAGCTCGGGACAGCCGAACACTGAAGCTTTCTTT. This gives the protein CASSSGQPNTEAFF.

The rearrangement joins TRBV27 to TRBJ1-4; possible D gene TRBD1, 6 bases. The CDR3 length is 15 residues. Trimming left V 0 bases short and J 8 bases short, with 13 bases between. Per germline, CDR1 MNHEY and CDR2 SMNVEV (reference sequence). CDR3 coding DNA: TGTGCCAGCAGTTTATCAGGGGGAGTCGGAGAAAAACTGTTTTTT. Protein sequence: CASSLSGGVGEKLFF.